This T cell receptor (beta chain) comes out of a study of blood T cells in healthy people across ages. This CDR3 is built from 15 residues. V lost 6 bases and J 2 bases, leaving 14 bases between the germline ends. Germline CDR1 and CDR2: SGHTA and FQGNSA. A J-beta primer mix and a sample-barcoded 5' primer were used in a second PCR of about 7 to 11 cycles. In TCRdb, the 5' RACE reads were re-called with MiXCR into one record per CDR3 protein. The sample yields more than 700,000 distinct CDR3 sequences, 35% to 50% seen once. Sequenced: blood. V gene TRBV7-2 combines with J gene TRBJ2-1; TRBD2 is a possible D gene (6 bases). This receptor was identified in an elderly man in good health. CDR3 loop: CASSSGTEAYNEQFF. The CDR3 coding sequence is TGTGCCAGCAGTTCCGGGACTGAGGCCTACAATGAGCAGTTCTTC.